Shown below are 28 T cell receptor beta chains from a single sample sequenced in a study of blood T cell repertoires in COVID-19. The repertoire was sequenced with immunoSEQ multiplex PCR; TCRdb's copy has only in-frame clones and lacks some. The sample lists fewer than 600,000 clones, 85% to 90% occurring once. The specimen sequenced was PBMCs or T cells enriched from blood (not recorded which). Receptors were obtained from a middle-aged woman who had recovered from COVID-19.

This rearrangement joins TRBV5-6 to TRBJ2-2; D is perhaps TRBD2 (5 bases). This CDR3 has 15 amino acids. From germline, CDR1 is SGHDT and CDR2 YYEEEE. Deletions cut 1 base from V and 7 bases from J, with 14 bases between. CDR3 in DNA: TGTGCCAGCAGCTTGCCAGAGGGAGTTGGCGGGGAGCTGTTTTTT. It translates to CASSLPEGVGGELFF.

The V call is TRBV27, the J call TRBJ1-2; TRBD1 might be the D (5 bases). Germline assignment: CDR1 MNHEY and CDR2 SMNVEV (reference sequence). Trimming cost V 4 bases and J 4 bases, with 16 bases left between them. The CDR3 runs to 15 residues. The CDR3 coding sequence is TGTGCCAGCAGTTGGGCAGTGGACATTCCCTATGGCTACACCTTC. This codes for CASSWAVDIPYGYTF.

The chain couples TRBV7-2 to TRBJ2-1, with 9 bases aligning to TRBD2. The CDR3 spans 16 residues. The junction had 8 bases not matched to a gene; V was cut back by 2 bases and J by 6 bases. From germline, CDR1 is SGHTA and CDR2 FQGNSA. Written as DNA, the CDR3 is TGTGCCAGCAGCTTAATTCCAGCGGGAGGTTCCAATGAGCAGTTCTTC. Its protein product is CASSLIPAGGSNEQFF.

CDR3 sequence (DNA): TGTGCCAGCAGCGTTTACCCGGGAAGGATCTATGAGCAGTTCTTC. This translates into CASSVYPGRIYEQFF. J is TRBJ2-1 and V is TRBV9, with D tentatively TRBD2 (5 bases). The CDR3 is made up of 15 amino acids. CDR1 SGDLS and CDR2 YYNGEE come from the germline V gene. Trimming removed 2 bases at V and 8 bases at J, with 17 bases between. The full variable domain, its missing parts supplied by reference TRBV9 and TRBJ2-1, is DSGVTQTPKHLITATGQRVTLRCSPRSGDLSVYWYQQSLDQGLQFLIQYYNGEERAKGNILERFSAQQFPDLHSELNLSSLELGDSALYFCASSVYPGRIYEQFFGPGTRLTVL.

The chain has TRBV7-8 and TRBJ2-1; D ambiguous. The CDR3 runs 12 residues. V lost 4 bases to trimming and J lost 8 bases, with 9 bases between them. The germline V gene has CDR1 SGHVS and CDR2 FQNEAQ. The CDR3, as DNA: TGTGCCAGCAGCTCCGCGTTCGATGAGCAGTTCTTC. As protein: CASSSAFDEQFF.

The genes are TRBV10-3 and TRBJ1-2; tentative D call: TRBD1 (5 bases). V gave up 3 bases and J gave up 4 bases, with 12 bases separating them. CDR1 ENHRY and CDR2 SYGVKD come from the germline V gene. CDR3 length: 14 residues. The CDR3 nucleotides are TGTGCCATCAGTGAAAAACAGGCTGCCTATGGCTACACCTTC. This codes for CAISEKQAAYGYTF.

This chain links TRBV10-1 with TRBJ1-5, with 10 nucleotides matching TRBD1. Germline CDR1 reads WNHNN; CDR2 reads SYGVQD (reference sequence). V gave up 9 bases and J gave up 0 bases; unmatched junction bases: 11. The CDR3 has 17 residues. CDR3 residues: CASVDRGLLYSNQPQHF. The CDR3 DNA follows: TGCGCCAGTGTTGACAGGGGGCTCTTATATAGCAATCAGCCCCAGCATTTT.

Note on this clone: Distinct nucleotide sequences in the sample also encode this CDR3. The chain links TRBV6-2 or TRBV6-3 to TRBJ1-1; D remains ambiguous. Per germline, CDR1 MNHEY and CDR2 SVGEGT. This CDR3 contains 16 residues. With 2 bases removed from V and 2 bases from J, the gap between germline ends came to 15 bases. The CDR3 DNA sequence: TGTGCCAGCAGTTACGAGGGTGCCACCTTTAACACTGAAGCTTTCTTT. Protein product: CASSYEGATFNTEAFF.

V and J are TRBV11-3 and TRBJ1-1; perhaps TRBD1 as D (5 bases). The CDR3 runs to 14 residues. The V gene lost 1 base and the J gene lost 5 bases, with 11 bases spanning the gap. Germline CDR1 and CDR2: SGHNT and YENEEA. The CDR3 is CASSLGDSATEAFF. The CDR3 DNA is TGTGCCAGCAGCTTAGGAGACAGCGCTACTGAAGCTTTCTTT.

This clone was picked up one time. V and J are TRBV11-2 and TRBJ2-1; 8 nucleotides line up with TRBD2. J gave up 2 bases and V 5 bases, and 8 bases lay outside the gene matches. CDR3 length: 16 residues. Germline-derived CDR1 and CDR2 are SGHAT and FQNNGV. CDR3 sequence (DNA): TGTGCCAGCAGCCCCGTGGCGGGAGGAACCTACAATGAGCAGTTCTTC. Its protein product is CASSPVAGGTYNEQFF.

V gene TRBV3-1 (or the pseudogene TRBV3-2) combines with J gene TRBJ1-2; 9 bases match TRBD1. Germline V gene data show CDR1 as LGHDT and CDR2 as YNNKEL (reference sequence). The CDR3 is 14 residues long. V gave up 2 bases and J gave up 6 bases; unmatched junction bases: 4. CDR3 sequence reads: CASSQPQGAHGYTF. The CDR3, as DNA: TGTGCCAGCAGCCAACCACAGGGGGCGCATGGCTACACCTTC.

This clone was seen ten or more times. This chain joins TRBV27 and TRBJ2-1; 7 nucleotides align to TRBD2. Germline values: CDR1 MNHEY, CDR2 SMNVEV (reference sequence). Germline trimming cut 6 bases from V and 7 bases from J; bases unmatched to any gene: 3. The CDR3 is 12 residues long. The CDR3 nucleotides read TGTGCCAGCAGATTGGGGGGGAATGAGCAGTTCTTC. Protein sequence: CASRLGGNEQFF.

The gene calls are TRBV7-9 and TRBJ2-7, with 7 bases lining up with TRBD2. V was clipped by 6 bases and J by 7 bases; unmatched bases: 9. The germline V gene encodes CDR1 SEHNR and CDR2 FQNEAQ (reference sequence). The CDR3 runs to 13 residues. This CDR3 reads CASRSAEAGEQYF. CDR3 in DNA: TGTGCCAGCAGATCGGCTGAAGCGGGAGAGCAGTACTTC.

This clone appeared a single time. The chain's CDR3 is CASSQGSPNTGELFF. The CDR3 bases are TGTGCCAGCAGCCAAGGTTCCCCTAACACCGGGGAGCTGTTTTTT. This chain links TRBV3-1 (or the pseudogene TRBV3-2) with TRBJ2-2; D gene ambiguous. Germline values: CDR1 LGHDT, CDR2 YNNKEL (reference sequence). The CDR3 loop spans 15 amino acids. V shed 1 base and J shed 2 bases, with 8 bases lying between them.

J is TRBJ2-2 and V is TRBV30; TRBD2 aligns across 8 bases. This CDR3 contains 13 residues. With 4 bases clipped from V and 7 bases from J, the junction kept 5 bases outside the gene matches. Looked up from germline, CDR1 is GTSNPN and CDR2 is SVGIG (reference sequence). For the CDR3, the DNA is TGTGCCTGGAAGCGGGAGTACGGCGGGGAGCTGTTTTTT. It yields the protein CAWKREYGGELFF.

The CDR3 DNA reads as TGCGCCAGCAGCCAAGCCCCCTCGGGACTAGCAAGCACAGATACGCAGTATTTT. It yields the protein CASSQAPSGLASTDTQYF. J is TRBJ2-3 and V is TRBV4-3; TRBD2 matches 9 bases. The CDR3 covers 18 residues. Germline CDR1 and CDR2: LGHNA and YSLEER. Trimming cost V 1 base and J 0 bases; bases outside gene matches: 8.

The CDR3 nucleotides are TGCGCCAGCAGTGAGTCGACGCGACTAGCGGGAGGAAAGTACAATGAGCAGTTCTTC. Protein: CASSESTRLAGGKYNEQFF. The chain joins TRBV10-2 to TRBJ2-1, with 13 bases fitting TRBD2. The ends lost 0 bases at V and 4 bases at J; junction bases unmatched: 9. Germline V gives CDR1 WSHSY, CDR2 SAAADI. The CDR3 loop spans 19 amino acids.

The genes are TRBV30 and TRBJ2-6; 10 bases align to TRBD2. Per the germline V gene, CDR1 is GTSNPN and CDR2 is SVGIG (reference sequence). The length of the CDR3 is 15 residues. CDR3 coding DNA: TGTGCTTTGAGCGGGAGGGCCTCTGGGGCCAACGTCCTGACTTTC. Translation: CALSGRASGANVLTF. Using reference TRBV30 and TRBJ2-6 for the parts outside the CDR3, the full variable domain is SQTIHQWPATLVQPVGSPLSLECTVEGTSNPNLYWYRQAAGRGLQLLFYSVGIGQISSEVPQNLSASRPQDRQFILSSKKLLLSDSGFYLCALSGRASGANVLTFGAGSRLTVL.

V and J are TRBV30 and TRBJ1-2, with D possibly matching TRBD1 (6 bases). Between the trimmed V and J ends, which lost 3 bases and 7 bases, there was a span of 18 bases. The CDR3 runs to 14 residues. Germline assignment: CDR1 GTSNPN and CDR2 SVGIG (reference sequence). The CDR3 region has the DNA TGTGCCTGGAGCCGCGGACAGAGTGGATCTGGCTACACCTTC. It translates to CAWSRGQSGSGYTF.

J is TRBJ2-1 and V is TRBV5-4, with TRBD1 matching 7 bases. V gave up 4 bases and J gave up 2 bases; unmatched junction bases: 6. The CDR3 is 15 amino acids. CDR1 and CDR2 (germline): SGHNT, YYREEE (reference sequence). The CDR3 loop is CASSQKGAPYNEQFF. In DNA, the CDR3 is TGTGCCAGCAGCCAAAAGGGGGCGCCCTACAATGAGCAGTTCTTC.

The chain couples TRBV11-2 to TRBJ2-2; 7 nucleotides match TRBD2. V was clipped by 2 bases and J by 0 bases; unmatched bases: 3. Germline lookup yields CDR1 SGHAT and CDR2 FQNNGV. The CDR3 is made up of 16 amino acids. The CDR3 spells CASSLHAGANTGELFF. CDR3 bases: TGTGCCAGCAGCTTACATGCGGGAGCGAACACCGGGGAGCTGTTTTTT.

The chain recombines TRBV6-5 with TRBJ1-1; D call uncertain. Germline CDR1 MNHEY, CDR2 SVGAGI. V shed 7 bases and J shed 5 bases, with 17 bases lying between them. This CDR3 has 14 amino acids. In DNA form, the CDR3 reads TGTGCCAGCACCTTCGAGGTCTCGGGGACTGAAGCTTTCTTT. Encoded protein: CASTFEVSGTEAFF.

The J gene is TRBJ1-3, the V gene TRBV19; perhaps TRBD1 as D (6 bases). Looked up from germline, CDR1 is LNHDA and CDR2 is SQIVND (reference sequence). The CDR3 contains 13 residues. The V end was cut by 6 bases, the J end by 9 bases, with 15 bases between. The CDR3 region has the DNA TGTGCCAGTAGACCTCACAGGGACGTCACCATATATTTT. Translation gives CASRPHRDVTIYF.

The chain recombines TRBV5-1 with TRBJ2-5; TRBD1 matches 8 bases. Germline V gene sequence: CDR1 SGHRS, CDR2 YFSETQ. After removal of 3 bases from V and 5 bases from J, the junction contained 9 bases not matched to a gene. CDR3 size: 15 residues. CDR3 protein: CASSSEGQVGETQYF. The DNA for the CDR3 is TGCGCCAGCAGCTCGGAGGGACAGGTGGGGGAGACCCAGTACTTC.

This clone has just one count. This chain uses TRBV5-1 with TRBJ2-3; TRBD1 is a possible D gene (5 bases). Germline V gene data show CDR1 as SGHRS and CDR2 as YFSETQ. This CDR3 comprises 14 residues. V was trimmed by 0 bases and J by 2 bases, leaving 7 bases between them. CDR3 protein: CASSLARDTDTQYF. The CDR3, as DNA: TGCGCCAGCAGCTTGGCCAGGGACACAGATACGCAGTATTTT.

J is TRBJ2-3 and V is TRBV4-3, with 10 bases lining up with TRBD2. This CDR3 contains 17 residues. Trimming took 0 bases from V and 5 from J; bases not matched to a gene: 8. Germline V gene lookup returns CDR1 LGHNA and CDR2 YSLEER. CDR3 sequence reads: CASSQDGQRGGGDTQYF. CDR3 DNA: TGCGCCAGCAGCCAAGATGGCCAGCGGGGGGGAGGAGATACGCAGTATTTT.

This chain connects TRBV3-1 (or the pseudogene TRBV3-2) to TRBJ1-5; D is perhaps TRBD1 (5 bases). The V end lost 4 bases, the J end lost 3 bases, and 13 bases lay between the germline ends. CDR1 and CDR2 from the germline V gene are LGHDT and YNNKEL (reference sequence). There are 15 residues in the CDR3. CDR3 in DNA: TGTGCCAGCAGCCTATCCGACAGTCTCAATCAGCCCCAGCATTTT. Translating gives CASSLSDSLNQPQHF.

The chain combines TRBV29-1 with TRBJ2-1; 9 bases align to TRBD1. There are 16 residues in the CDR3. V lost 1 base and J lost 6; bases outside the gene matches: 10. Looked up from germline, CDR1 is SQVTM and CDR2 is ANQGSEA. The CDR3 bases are TGCAGCGTTGAAGCCCCGACAGGGGGTTATGTCAATGAGCAGTTCTTC. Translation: CSVEAPTGGYVNEQFF.